This TCR beta chain was profiled in a study of T cell repertoires in cytomegalovirus infection. Study context: Matching HLA type, along with CMV infection, was indicated by public TCR beta signatures.

TCRdb passed the reads through MiXCR, listing each CDR3 protein once. The sample records a few hundred thousand distinct CDR3 sequences, under 25% being singletons. Study findings and constraints: HLA-C-restricted CMV-specific TCR beta clonotypes prevailed in the ex vivo response.

As concerns this clonotype: The antigen remains unidentified. An end of the junction does not agree with germline; a read error may underlie this.

The CDR3 is made up of 14 amino acids. The chain combines TRBV12-3 or TRBV12-4 with TRBJ2-7; TRBD1 matches at 10 bases. The receptor was isolated from a human donor in good health (CMV status not recorded). Some clones in this sample may be carry-over from other donors' samples. What was sequenced was CD8+ T cells from PBMCs. The CDR3 loop is CANSPRTGGYEQYF. The CDR3 DNA follows: TGTGCCAACAGTCCCCGGACAGGGGGCTACGAGCAGTACTTC.